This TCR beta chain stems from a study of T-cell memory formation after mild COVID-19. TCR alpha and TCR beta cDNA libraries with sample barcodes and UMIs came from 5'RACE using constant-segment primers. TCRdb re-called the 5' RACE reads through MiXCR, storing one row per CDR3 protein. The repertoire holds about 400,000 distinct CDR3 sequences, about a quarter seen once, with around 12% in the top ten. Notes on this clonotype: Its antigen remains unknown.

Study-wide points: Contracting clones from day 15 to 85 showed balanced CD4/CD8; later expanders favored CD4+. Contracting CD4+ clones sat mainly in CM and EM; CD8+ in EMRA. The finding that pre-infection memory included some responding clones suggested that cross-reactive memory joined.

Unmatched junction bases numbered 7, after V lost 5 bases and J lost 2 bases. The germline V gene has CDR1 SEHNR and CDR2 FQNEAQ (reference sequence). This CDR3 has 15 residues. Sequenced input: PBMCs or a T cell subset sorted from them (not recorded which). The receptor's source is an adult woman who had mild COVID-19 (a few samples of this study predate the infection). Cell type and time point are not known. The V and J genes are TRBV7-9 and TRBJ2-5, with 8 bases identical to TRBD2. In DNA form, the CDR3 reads TGTGCCAGCAGCGCAATAGCGGGATTGCAAGAGACCCAGTACTTC. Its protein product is CASSAIAGLQETQYF.